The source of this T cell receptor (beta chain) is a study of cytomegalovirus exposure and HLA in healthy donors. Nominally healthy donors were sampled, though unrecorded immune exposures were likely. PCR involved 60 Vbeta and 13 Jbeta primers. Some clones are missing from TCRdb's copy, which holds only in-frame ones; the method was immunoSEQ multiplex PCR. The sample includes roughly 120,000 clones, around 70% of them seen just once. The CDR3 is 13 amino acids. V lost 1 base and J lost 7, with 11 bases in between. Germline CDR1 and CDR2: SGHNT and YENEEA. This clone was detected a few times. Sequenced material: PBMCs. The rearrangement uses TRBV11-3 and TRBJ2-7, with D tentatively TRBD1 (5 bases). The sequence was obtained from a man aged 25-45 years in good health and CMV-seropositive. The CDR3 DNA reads TGTGCCAGCAGCTTAGTGGCCCAGGGTGAGCAGTACTTC. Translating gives CASSLVAQGEQYF.